The next 22 T cell receptor beta chains were all read from a single sample in a study of blood T cell repertoires in COVID-19. Method: immunoSEQ multiplex PCR; TCRdb's copy keeps in-frame clones and lacks some. This table holds tens of thousands of clones, roughly 89% found once. The sample was peripheral blood. Every receptor here comes from a man of 80 years or more with acute or convalescent COVID-19.

The chain is built from TRBV6-1 and TRBJ2-7, with no clear D. The CDR3 contains 13 residues. V was trimmed by 2 bases and J by 0 bases, leaving 5 bases between them. In germline, CDR1 is MNHNS, CDR2 SASEGT. The CDR3 DNA reads as TGTGCCAGCAGTGAAACAGACTCCTACGAGCAGTACTTC. Amino acids: CASSETDSYEQYF.

The gene calls are TRBV5-1 and TRBJ1-1, with TRBD1 matching 7 bases. Germline values: CDR1 SGHRS, CDR2 YFSETQ. Unmatched junction bases numbered 3, after V lost 4 bases and J lost 0 bases. The CDR3 has 14 residues. CDR3 bases: TGCGCCAGCAGCCCGGACAGGTTGAACACTGAAGCTTTCTTT. The encoded protein is CASSPDRLNTEAFF. Full variable domain (remainder filled in from reference TRBV5-1 and TRBJ1-1): KAGVTQTPRYLIKTRGQQVTLSCSPISGHRSVSWYQQTPGQGLQFLFEYFSETQRNKGNFPGRFSGRQFSNSRSEMNVSTLELGDSALYLCASSPDRLNTEAFFGQGTRLTVV.

The rearrangement joins TRBV6-5 to TRBJ1-2, with 11 bases matching TRBD1. This CDR3 comprises 14 residues. V shed 8 bases and J 4 bases; nucleotides not matched to a gene: 6. Germline CDR1 and CDR2: MNHEY and SVGAGI. The DNA of the CDR3 is TGTGCCAGCCACCGGGACAGGGGGTTCTATGGCTACACCTTC. It encodes CASHRDRGFYGYTF.

CDR3 sequence: CASSHPGEYEQYF. In DNA, the CDR3 is TGTGCCAGCAGCCACCCTGGGGAGTACGAGCAGTACTTC. This chain joins TRBV3-1 (or the pseudogene TRBV3-2) and TRBJ2-7, with D possibly matching TRBD2 (5 bases). V was pared by 3 bases and J by 4 bases, with 10 bases between. Germline values: CDR1 LGHDT, CDR2 YNNKEL (reference sequence). The length of the CDR3 is 13 residues.

The chain carries TRBV7-3 and TRBJ2-2; D possibly corresponds to TRBD1 (5 bases). The V gene lost 5 bases and the J gene lost 2 bases, with 9 bases spanning the gap. This CDR3 has 14 residues. From germline, CDR1 is SGHTA and CDR2 FQGTGA. Here the CDR3 reads CASSQGLNTGELFF. For the CDR3, the DNA is TGTGCCAGCAGCCAGGGCCTAAACACCGGGGAGCTGTTTTTT.

The chain uses TRBV6-5 and TRBJ2-1, with D possibly being TRBD2 (5 bases). This CDR3 has 12 amino acids. V lost 10 bases and J lost 5, with 12 bases in between. CDR1 and CDR2 from the germline V gene are MNHEY and SVGAGI. The CDR3 region has the DNA TGTGCCAACGAGGACGGGGACAATGAGCAGTTCTTC. Residues: CANEDGDNEQFF.

The chain links TRBV10-3 to TRBJ1-3, with D hard to call. Trimming took off 0 bases at V and 0 bases at J, with 9 bases between the two ends. Per the germline V gene, CDR1 is ENHRY and CDR2 is SYGVKD. CDR3 length: 16 amino acids. For the CDR3, the DNA is TGTGCCATCAGTGAGTCTGAGGTTGACTCTGGAAACACCATATATTTT. This encodes CAISESEVDSGNTIYF.

This clone occurred once. The chain couples TRBV5-4 to TRBJ2-1; D perhaps matches TRBD2 (5 bases). The V gene lost 4 bases and the J gene lost 2 bases, with 16 bases spanning the gap. The CDR3 is made up of 16 amino acids. Germline loops: CDR1 SGHNT, CDR2 YYREEE (reference sequence). The CDR3 spells CASSGRTGITYNEQFF. CDR3 bases: TGTGCCAGCAGCGGGCGGACCGGGATCACCTACAATGAGCAGTTCTTC.

The chain carries TRBV5-3 and TRBJ2-7, with a possible D match to TRBD1 (6 bases). TRBV5-3 is designated an ORF whose function remains uncertain. The CDR3 extends over 14 amino acids. Trimming took off 4 bases at V and 2 bases at J, with 13 bases between the two ends. The CDR3 loop reads CARSRRTATYEQYF. The DNA for the CDR3 is TGTGCCAGAAGCCGTCGGACAGCCACCTACGAGCAGTACTTC.

J is TRBJ2-1 and V is TRBV29-1; a weak D match, TRBD1 (5 bases). The germline CDR1 and CDR2 sequences are SQVTM and ANQGSEA. Trimming took 7 bases from V and 0 from J, leaving 10 bases between them. This CDR3 is built from 13 residues. The CDR3 nucleotides read TGCAGCGCCAAAGACAGCTCCTACAATGAGCAGTTCTTC. Protein product: CSAKDSSYNEQFF.

V is TRBV5-1 and J is TRBJ2-2, with D perhaps TRBD1 (6 bases). V lost 1 base and J lost 4, with 14 bases in between. This CDR3 contains 16 residues. Germline V gene data show CDR1 as SGHRS and CDR2 as YFSETQ. Written as DNA, the CDR3 is TGCGCCAGCAGCTTGATCTCGGGACATCCCACCGGGGAGCTGTTTTTT. Its protein product is CASSLISGHPTGELFF.

This chain links TRBV19 with TRBJ2-3; 12 nucleotides align to TRBD2. CDR3 length equals 15 residues. CDR1 and CDR2 (germline): LNHDA, SQIVND (reference sequence). Unmatched junction bases numbered 2, after V lost 5 bases and J lost 2 bases. The chain's CDR3 is CASSRTSGTTDTQYF. In DNA, the CDR3 is TGTGCCAGTAGTCGGACTAGCGGGACCACAGATACGCAGTATTTT.

This clone was detected only a few times. This sequence joins TRBV5-4 and TRBJ2-7, with 11 bases fitting TRBD2. Germline trimming cut 5 bases from V and 0 bases from J; bases unmatched to any gene: 4. CDR1 SGHNT and CDR2 YYREEE come from the germline V gene (reference sequence). The CDR3 runs to 15 residues. As DNA, the CDR3 is TGTGCCAGCAGTCCTAGCGGGAGGCACTCCTACGAGCAGTACTTC. Translated, it gives CASSPSGRHSYEQYF. The variable domain in full, with the rest retrieved from reference TRBV5-4 and TRBJ2-7, is ETGVTQSPTHLIKTRGQQVTLRCSSQSGHNTVSWYQQALGQGPQFIFQYYREEENGRGNFPPRFSGLQFPNYSSELNVNALELDDSALYLCASSPSGRHSYEQYFGPGTRLTVT.

V usage is TRBV2 and J usage is TRBJ1-2; perhaps TRBD1 as D (5 bases). The CDR3 sequence is 15 residues long. The germline V gene encodes CDR1 SNHLY and CDR2 FYNNEI. Trimming removed 7 bases from V and 4 bases from J, with 19 bases in between. CDR3 sequence: CASTPQWAGRYGYTF. The CDR3, as DNA: TGTGCCAGCACTCCACAGTGGGCAGGGCGCTATGGCTACACCTTC. Drawing the rest from reference TRBV2 and TRBJ1-2, the complete variable domain is EPEVTQTPSHQVTQMGQEVILRCVPISNHLYFYWYRQILGQKVEFLVSFYNNEISEKSEIFDDQFSVERPDGSNFTLKIRSTKLEDSAMYFCASTPQWAGRYGYTFGSGTRLTVV.

J is TRBJ1-2 and V is TRBV2, with 8 nucleotides matching TRBD1. The CDR3 runs to 14 residues. Germline CDR1 is SNHLY and CDR2 is FYNNEI. Germline trimming cut 5 bases from V and 3 bases from J; bases unmatched to any gene: 5. CDR3 in DNA: TGTGCCAGCAGTTTGAGACAGGGGTACTATGGCTACACCTTC. It encodes CASSLRQGYYGYTF.

This clone was recorded a few times. The rearrangement joins TRBV4-1 to TRBJ2-7; D remains unclear. The CDR3 is made up of 13 amino acids. Germline V CDR1 and CDR2: MGHRA, YSYEKL. V dropped 2 bases and J dropped 6 bases, with 11 bases sitting between them. The CDR3 reads CASSQSHRFEQYF. The CDR3 bases are TGCGCCAGCAGCCAATCCCATCGGTTCGAGCAGTACTTC.

The chain couples TRBV24-1 to TRBJ2-1, with TRBD1 matching 7 bases. Germline V gene lookup returns CDR1 KGHDR and CDR2 SFDVKD. CDR3 length: 16 amino acids. Germline trimming cut 3 bases from V and 2 bases from J; bases unmatched to any gene: 6. The CDR3 region is CATSDRTGQTYNEQFF. In DNA, the CDR3 is TGTGCCACCAGTGATCGGACAGGTCAGACCTACAATGAGCAGTTCTTC.

CDR3 coding DNA: TGTGCCAGCAGCCCCCGACAGCTATATGGCTACACCTTC. This encodes CASSPRQLYGYTF. The chain recombines TRBV7-8 with TRBJ1-2, with D possibly being TRBD1 (5 bases). Germline-derived CDR1 and CDR2 are SGHVS and FQNEAQ. CDR3 length: 13 residues. V was cut by 5 bases and J by 5 bases, with 12 bases left in between.

The J gene is TRBJ2-3, the V gene TRBV27; maybe TRBD2 (6 bases). Trimming took off 4 bases at V and 2 bases at J, with 16 bases between the two ends. The CDR3 totals 16 residues. The germline V gene encodes CDR1 MNHEY and CDR2 SMNVEV (reference sequence). CDR3 loop: CASSSPRREFTDTQYF. CDR3 nucleotide sequence: TGTGCCAGCAGTTCCCCGCGGCGGGAATTCACAGATACGCAGTATTTT.

The chain links TRBV30 to TRBJ2-7; 8 bases align to TRBD1. This CDR3 spans 12 amino acids. Losses at the gene ends were 2 bases for V and 4 bases for J; bases not matched to a gene: 1. The germline CDR1 and CDR2 sequences are GTSNPN and SVGIG (reference sequence). CDR3: CAWSRQGYEQYF. Here the CDR3 DNA reads TGTGCCTGGAGTCGACAGGGGTACGAGCAGTACTTC.

This chain joins TRBV5-1 and TRBJ2-1, with 7 nucleotides matching TRBD2. Germline-derived CDR1 and CDR2 are SGHRS and YFSETQ. This CDR3 is 17 amino acids long. V lost 4 bases, J lost 8 bases, and 18 bases stayed unmatched. CDR3 in DNA: TGCGCCAGCAGCGTGAGTCACGCGGGAGCGAAATACGATGAGCAGTTCTTC. Protein: CASSVSHAGAKYDEQFF. The whole variable domain, remainder taken from reference TRBV5-1 and TRBJ2-1, is KAGVTQTPRYLIKTRGQQVTLSCSPISGHRSVSWYQQTPGQGLQFLFEYFSETQRNKGNFPGRFSGRQFSNSRSEMNVSTLELGDSALYLCASSVSHAGAKYDEQFFGPGTRLTVL.

This chain uses TRBV21-1 with TRBJ2-7; whether TRBD1, the table's D call, matches the DNA was not checked. TRBV21-1 is deemed a pseudogene. The CDR3 is 14 amino acids. The CDR3 is CASSKAPGGDEQYF. CDR3 sequence (DNA): TGTGCCAGCAGCAAAGCGCCTGGGGGCGACGAGCAGTACTTC.